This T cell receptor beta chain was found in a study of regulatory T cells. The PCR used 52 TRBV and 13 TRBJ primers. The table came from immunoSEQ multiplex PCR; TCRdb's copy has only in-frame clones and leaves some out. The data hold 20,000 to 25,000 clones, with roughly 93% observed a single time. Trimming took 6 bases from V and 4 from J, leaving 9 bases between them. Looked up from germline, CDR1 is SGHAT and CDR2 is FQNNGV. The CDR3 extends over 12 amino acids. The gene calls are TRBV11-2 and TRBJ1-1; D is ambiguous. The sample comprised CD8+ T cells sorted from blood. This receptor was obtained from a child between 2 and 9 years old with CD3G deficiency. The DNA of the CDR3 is TGTGCCAGCAGTGGAGGTGGCACTGAAGCTTTCTTT. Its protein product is CASSGGGTEAFF.